A selection of T cell receptor beta chains follows, all from one sample in a study of T cell responses to AZD1222 COVID-19 vaccine. Sequenced by immunoSEQ multiplex PCR; TCRdb stores in-frame clones only, minus some. The sample lists 110,000 to 150,000 clones, roughly 93% seen once, with under 6.5% in the top ten. Specimen: peripheral blood, collected on day 0 of AZD1222 vaccination. These receptors were obtained from an adult in good health. CDR3s include the opening cysteine and the closing phenylalanine or tryptophan. A D gene is named only where the DNA matches it firmly. Some rows mark clone size as missing; the rest say once, few, many or name a class of expanded clone.

j_gene	d_gene	v_gene	abundance	CDR3aa	CDR3nt
TRBJ2-7	-	TRBV18	-	CASSPASEGEQYF	TGTGCCAGCTCACCCGCGTCTGAGGGAGAGCAGTACTTC
TRBJ1-4	-	TRBV5-6	once	CASSSLRDGQNEKLFF	TGTGCCAGCAGCTCGTTGCGGGACGGCCAGAATGAAAAACTGTTTTTT
TRBJ1-1	-	TRBV3-1/TRBV3-2	-	CASSQGTVNTEAFF	TGTGCCAGCAGCCAAGGGACGGTGAACACTGAAGCTTTCTTT
TRBJ2-2	TRBD1	TRBV5-6	-	CARSVVFSQGATGELFF	TGTGCCCGCAGCGTTGTATTCTCACAGGGGGCCACCGGGGAGCTGTTTTTT
TRBJ1-3	TRBD1	TRBV5-1	-	CASSRDRGGGNTIYF	TGCGCCAGCAGCCGAGACAGGGGTGGAGGAAACACCATATATTTT
TRBJ2-1	-	TRBV9	-	CASSVGSAVEQFF	TGTGCCAGCAGCGTAGGGTCAGCGGTCGAGCAGTTCTTC
TRBJ2-7	-	TRBV7-2	-	CASSLVGQGYEQYF	TGTGCCAGCAGCTTAGTTGGGCAGGGGTACGAGCAGTACTTC
TRBJ1-1	-	TRBV6-5	-	CASRKPGFQGTEAFF	TGTGCCAGTCGCAAACCTGGCTTCCAGGGGACTGAAGCTTTCTTT
TRBJ1-2	TRBD1	TRBV19	-	CASKKTGTNYGYTF	TGTGCCAGTAAGAAGACAGGGACTAACTATGGCTACACCTTC
TRBJ2-5	-	TRBV7-9	-	CASSLTSWETQYF	TGTGCCAGCAGCTTAACGAGCTGGGAGACCCAGTACTTC
TRBJ1-5	-	TRBV24-1	-	CATTRAVSNQPQHF	TGTGCCACTACACGGGCTGTTAGCAATCAGCCCCAGCATTTT
TRBJ2-3	-	TRBV11-2	-	CASSLARFGDTQYF	TGTGCCAGCAGCTTAGCTAGGTTCGGAGATACGCAGTATTTT
TRBJ2-7	-	TRBV2	-	CASSGGGRDVGEQYF	TGTGCCAGCAGTGGAGGCGGCAGGGATGTGGGAGAGCAGTACTTC
TRBJ1-2	TRBD1	TRBV5-4	-	CASSQGQGASYTF	TGTGCCAGCAGCCAGGGACAGGGGGCTAGCTACACCTTC
TRBJ2-7	TRBD2	TRBV6-2/TRBV6-3	-	CASSYSGASGYEQYF	TGTGCCAGCAGTTACTCTGGGGCTAGCGGATACGAGCAGTACTTC
TRBJ2-1	TRBD2	TRBV4-1	-	CASSQEAVLAGENEQFF	TGCGCCAGCAGCCAAGAGGCTGTACTAGCGGGAGAAAATGAGCAGTTCTTC
TRBJ1-5	-	TRBV12-5	-	CASGLRSNQPQHF	TGTGCTAGTGGTTTGCGGAGCAATCAGCCCCAGCATTTT
TRBJ1-3	-	TRBV11-2	once	CASSLQTKTGNTIYF	TGTGCCAGCAGCCTACAGACAAAGACTGGAAACACCATATATTTT
TRBJ1-1	-	TRBV2	-	CASRLNRDTEAFF	TGTGCCAGCAGGCTTAACAGGGATACTGAAGCTTTCTTT
TRBJ2-1	-	TRBV5-1	-	CASSYGLAGSNEQFF	TGCGCCAGCAGCTATGGGCTAGCTGGGAGCAATGAGCAGTTCTTC
TRBJ2-3	-	TRBV12-5	once	CASGSYSTDTQYF	TGTGCTAGTGGTTCCTATTCCACAGATACGCAGTATTTT
TRBJ1-5	-	TRBV29-1	-	CSVADNSNQPQHF	TGCAGCGTTGCAGATAATAGCAATCAGCCCCAGCATTTT
TRBJ2-7	TRBD1	TRBV5-8	-	CASSLGNRGPTYEQYF	TGTGCCAGCAGCTTGGGTAACAGGGGACCTACCTACGAGCAGTACTTC
TRBJ2-2	TRBD2	TRBV10-3	-	CAISESRLAGGPGTGELFF	TGTGCCATCAGTGAGTCGAGACTAGCGGGAGGGCCAGGCACCGGGGAGCTGTTTTTT
TRBJ2-3	TRBD1	TRBV28	-	CASSLTGASTDTQYF	TGTGCCAGCAGTTTAACAGGGGCTAGCACAGATACGCAGTATTTT
TRBJ2-5	-	TRBV19	-	CASSMGGAGFQETQYF	TGTGCCAGTAGTATGGGCGGCGCGGGGTTTCAAGAGACCCAGTACTTC
TRBJ1-1	TRBD1	TRBV27	once	CATRRTGGLNTEAFF	TGTGCCACCAGACGCACAGGGGGACTGAACACTGAAGCTTTCTTT
TRBJ1-1	-	TRBV6-5	-	CASSYFGEDAFF	TGTGCCAGCAGTTACTTTGGGGAAGACGCTTTCTTT
TRBJ2-1	-	TRBV18	-	CASSPLDNEQFF	TGTGCCAGCTCACCACTGGACAATGAGCAGTTCTTC
TRBJ1-2	TRBD1	TRBV7-2	-	CASSLGQGEYGYTF	TGTGCCAGCAGCTTAGGACAGGGGGAATATGGCTACACCTTC
TRBJ2-7	-	TRBV7-8	-	CASSRDIRRDISYEQYF	TGTGCCAGCAGCAGGGACATCAGGAGAGATATCTCCTACGAGCAGTACTTC
TRBJ2-2	TRBD2	TRBV15	-	CATSRGLAGGSYGGELFF	TGTGCCACCAGCAGAGGACTAGCGGGAGGGAGCTATGGCGGGGAGCTGTTTTTT
TRBJ2-1	TRBD1	TRBV14	-	CASSQRTGTLYNEQFF	TGTGCCAGCAGCCAACGGACAGGGACCTTATACAATGAGCAGTTCTTC
TRBJ2-7	-	TRBV2	once	CASSRIGPYEQYF	TGTGCCAGCAGTAGAATAGGACCCTACGAGCAGTACTTC
TRBJ1-2	-	TRBV19	-	CASSIGDVSNYGYTF	TGTGCCAGTAGTATAGGGGACGTCTCTAACTATGGCTACACCTTC
TRBJ2-7	TRBD2	TRBV3-1/TRBV3-2	-	CASSRSGRTDEQYF	TGTGCCAGCAGCCGAAGCGGGAGGACAGACGAGCAGTACTTC